The clone carrying this TCR beta chain was found a few times. V dropped 0 bases and J dropped 3 bases, with 12 bases sitting between them. The CDR3 has 15 residues. CDR1 is SGHKS and CDR2 is YYEKEE in the germline V gene (reference sequence). TCRdb re-derived calls from the RT-PCR reads in MiXCR, one entry per CDR3 protein. The data show about 230,000 distinct CDR3 sequences, 11% to 15% seen once. The sample belongs to a study of patients and donors after allogeneic stem cell transplantation. The rearrangement uses TRBV5-5 and TRBJ1-2; tentative D call: TRBD1 (5 bases). This TCR came from a human donor who was either an allogeneic HSCT recipient or a stem cell or donor lymphocyte infusion donor (not recorded which). It is not recorded whose cells these are; they may come from a transplant donor. The specimen was blood, either unsorted or a sorted T cell fraction (not recorded which). Here the CDR3 DNA reads TGTGCCAGCAGCTTGGCCCAACAGGTCGACTATGGCTACACCTTC. Amino acid sequence: CASSLAQQVDYGYTF.